The TCR beta chain described here comes from a study of T cells after yellow fever vaccination. This clonotype was picked up a small number of times. TCRdb re-derived calls from the 5' RACE reads in MiXCR, one entry per CDR3 protein. Among under 550,000 distinct CDR3 sequences, about a fifth were seen once, and the ten largest hold about a sixth. The TCR was taken from a man younger than 35 who received the YFV17D yellow fever vaccine. Here the sequenced sample was PBMCs, taken approximately 22 days after the first yellow fever vaccination.

CDR3 nucleotides: TGTGCCAGCAGCGATCAGGGGGCTACCTACGAGCAGTACTTC. Translated, it gives CASSDQGATYEQYF. The chain couples TRBV25-1 to TRBJ2-7; 8 bases align to TRBD1. The CDR3 spans 14 residues. With V trimmed by 6 bases and J by 2 bases, 6 bases remained unmatched. The V gene's germline CDR1 is MGHDK and CDR2 SYGVNS.